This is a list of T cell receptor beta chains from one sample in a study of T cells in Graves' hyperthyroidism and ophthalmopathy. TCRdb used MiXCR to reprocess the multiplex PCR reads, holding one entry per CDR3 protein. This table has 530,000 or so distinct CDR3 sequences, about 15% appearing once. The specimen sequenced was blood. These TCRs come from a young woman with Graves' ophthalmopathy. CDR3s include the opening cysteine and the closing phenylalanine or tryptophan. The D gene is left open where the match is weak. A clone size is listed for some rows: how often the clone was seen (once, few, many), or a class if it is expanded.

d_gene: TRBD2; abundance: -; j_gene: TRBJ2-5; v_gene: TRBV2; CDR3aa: CASSQGLADSETQYF; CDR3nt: TGTGCCAGCAGCCAGGGACTAGCGGACTCGGAGACCCAGTACTTC
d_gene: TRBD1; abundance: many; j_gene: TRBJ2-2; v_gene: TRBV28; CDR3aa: CASTGQGRTGELFF; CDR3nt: TGTGCCAGCACGGGACAGGGAAGGACCGGGGAGCTGTTTTTT
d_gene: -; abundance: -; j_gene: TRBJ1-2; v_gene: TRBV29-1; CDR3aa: CSVWVRGGYTF; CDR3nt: TGCAGCGTTTGGGTCAGGGGTGGCTACACCTTC
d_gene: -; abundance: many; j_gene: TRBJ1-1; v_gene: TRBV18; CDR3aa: CASSPFLREAFF; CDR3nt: TGTGCCAGCTCACCATTTTTGAGGGAAGCTTTCTTT
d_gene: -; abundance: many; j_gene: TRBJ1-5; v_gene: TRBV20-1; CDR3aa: CSGRGYSNQPQHF; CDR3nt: TGCAGTGGGAGGGGGTATAGCAATCAGCCCCAGCATTTT
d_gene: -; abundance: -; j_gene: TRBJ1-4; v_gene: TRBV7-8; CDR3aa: CASRDYATNEKLFF; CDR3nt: TGTGCCAGCAGGGACTATGCAACTAATGAAAAACTGTTTTTT
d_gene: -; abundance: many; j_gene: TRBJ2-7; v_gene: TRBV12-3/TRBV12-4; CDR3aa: CASSLVGPGGYEQYF; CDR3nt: TGTGCCAGCAGTTTAGTCGGCCCTGGGGGGTACGAGCAGTACTTC
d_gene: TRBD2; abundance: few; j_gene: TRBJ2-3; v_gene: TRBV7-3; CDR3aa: CASSSLSGGLTDTQYF; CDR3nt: TGTGCCAGCAGCTCCCTTAGCGGGGGGCTCACAGATACGCAGTATTTT
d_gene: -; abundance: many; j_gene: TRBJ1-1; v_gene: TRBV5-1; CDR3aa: CATRRRGNTEAFF; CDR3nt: TGCGCCACCAGACGGAGGGGAAACACTGAAGCTTTCTTT
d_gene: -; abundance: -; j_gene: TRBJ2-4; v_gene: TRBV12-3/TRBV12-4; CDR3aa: CASRLRRDIAKNIQYF; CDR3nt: TGTGCCAGCAGGTTAAGGAGGGACATTGCCAAAAACATTCAGTACTTC
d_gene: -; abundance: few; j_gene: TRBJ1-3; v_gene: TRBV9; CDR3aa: CASSARGLFSGNTIYF; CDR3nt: TGTGCCAGCAGCGCGAGAGGACTGTTCTCCGGAAACACCATATATTTT
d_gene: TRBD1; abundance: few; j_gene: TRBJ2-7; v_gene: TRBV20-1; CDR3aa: CSARRDRVGEQYF; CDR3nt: TGCAGTGCTAGAAGGGACAGGGTTGGCGAGCAGTACTTC
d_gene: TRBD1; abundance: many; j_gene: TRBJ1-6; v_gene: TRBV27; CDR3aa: CASRRQGLGGSPLHF; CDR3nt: TGTGCCAGCAGGAGACAGGGCCTTGGGGGTTCACCCCTCCACTTT
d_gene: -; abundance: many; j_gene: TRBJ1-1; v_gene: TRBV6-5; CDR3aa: CASSLLTNTEAFF; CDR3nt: TGTGCCAGCAGTTTACTGACGAACACTGAAGCTTTCTTT
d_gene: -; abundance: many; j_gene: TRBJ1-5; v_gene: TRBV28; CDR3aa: CASSLDQVGNQPQHF; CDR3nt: TGTGCCAGCAGTTTAGACCAGGTGGGGAATCAGCCCCAGCATTTT
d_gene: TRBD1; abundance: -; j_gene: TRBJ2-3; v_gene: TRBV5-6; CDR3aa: CASSLFPGTGGRTDTQYF; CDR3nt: TGTGCCAGCAGCCTTTTTCCCGGGACAGGGGGTCGCACAGATACGCAGTATTTT
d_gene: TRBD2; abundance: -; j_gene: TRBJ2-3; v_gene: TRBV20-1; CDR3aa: CSAASGGRTDTQYF; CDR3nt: TGCAGTGCGGCTAGCGGGGGGCGCACAGATACGCAGTATTTT
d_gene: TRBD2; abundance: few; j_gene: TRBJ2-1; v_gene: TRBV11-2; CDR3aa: CASSASPGTTYNEQFF; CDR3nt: TGTGCCAGTAGCGCCTCCCCAGGGACTACATACAATGAGCAGTTCTTC
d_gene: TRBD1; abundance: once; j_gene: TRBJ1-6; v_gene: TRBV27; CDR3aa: CASSPLPGQGSYNSPLHF; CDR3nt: TGTGCCAGCAGTCCGCTACCGGGACAGGGGTCCTATAATTCACCCCTCCACTTT
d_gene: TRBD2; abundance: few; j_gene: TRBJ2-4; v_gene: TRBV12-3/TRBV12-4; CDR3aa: CACSGGPKDIQYF; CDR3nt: TGTGCCTGTTCGGGGGGGCCTAAAGACATTCAGTACTTC
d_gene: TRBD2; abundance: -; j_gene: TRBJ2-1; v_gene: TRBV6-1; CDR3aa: CASSPNTTSGWQFF; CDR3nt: TGTGCCAGCAGCCCTAATACTACTAGCGGGTGGCAGTTCTTC
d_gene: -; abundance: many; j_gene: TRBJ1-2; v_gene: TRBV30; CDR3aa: CAGPLRGWDYGYTF; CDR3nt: TGTGCCGGACCACTGAGGGGGTGGGACTATGGCTACACCTTC